This T cell receptor beta chain is drawn from a study of identical twins (dated by TCRdb to 2016 to 2017). Regarding the study in general: To test whether fetal clonotypes persist, this study deep-sequenced TCR alpha and beta repertoires from monozygotic twins, from unrelated adults of various ages, and from cord blood. Replicate twin experiments were performed at different times using different library preparation protocols to rule out contamination. General study outcomes and caveats: Recombination models systematically underestimated out-of-frame TCR alpha sharing in monozygotic twins but agreed with sharing between unrelated individuals. In beta out-of-frame sequences, excess twin sharing was weaker, because having fewer shared sequences lowered the signal-to-noise ratio. Fewer insertions were carried by abundant cord blood beta clonotypes; a weaker similar trend was observed in young adult naive repertoires, while no such trend was observed in memory repertoires. Compared with coincidental sharing between unrelated individuals, out-of-frame TCR alpha sequences shared between twins had an excess of sequences with low generation probability. Zero-insertion analyses could be partly confounded by invariant T cells such as MAIT and iNKT, though diverse VJ usage argued against such confounding for most clonotypes. Because the same donors could not be followed over many years, the conclusions depended on cross-sectional statistical analysis.

The library was produced with 5' RACE. Sequencing took place on an Illumina HiSeq 2000. A universal primer binding site was introduced by template switching, and a unique molecular identifier was present in the final cDNA, enabling accurate counting of TCR cDNA molecules. Specific primers in the conserved constant-segment region were used to synthesize first-strand cDNA for the TCR alpha and beta chains. To control for contamination, every cDNA library carried two barcodes: a SMART-Mk sample barcode plus Illumina barcodes. TruSeq adapter sequences along with Illumina sample barcodes were introduced in two successive PCR steps. Sequencing of the TCR alpha and beta cDNA libraries was done on the Illumina HiSeq platform using custom primers. Per the source publication's procedure: Raw reads were processed with MiGEC to extract unique molecular identifiers, and MiXCR was used to determine CDR3 positions. Recombination models were inferred per individual with the repgenHMM and IGoR tools using an EM algorithm. Shared clonotype analysis was performed with the tcR package in R, normalizing sharing by the product of cloneset sizes. Out-of-frame nonproductive sequences were analyzed to study raw recombination free of thymic and clonal selection effects. TCRdb reworked the public reads: Q25 trimming with fastp, MiXCR clone assembly, productive beta chains retained. Records with the same CDR3 protein are collapsed into one entry carrying the most frequent genes and DNA. TCRdb's processing, not the study's, gives the V and J calls here. Within this sample are some 690,000 distinct CDR3 sequences, with approximately 22% of them counted one time only. The top ten hold about 4.5% of the sample.

For this clonotype: This clone's antigen is unknown. No much larger clone exists at a distance of one base, and base qualities are not known.

Only healthy Caucasian donors were included. The twin cohort comprised three pairs of female monozygotic twins, all aged about 18 to 30 years. The RNA used for TCR libraries was isolated from peripheral blood mononuclear cells. CDR1 is given as LGHNT and CDR2 as FRNRAP, both from the germline V gene. The CDR3 spans 15 residues, from the cysteine through the phenylalanine. Just the 45-base CDR3 DNA is kept, in frame starting at base 1. Ends trimmed: V by 6 bases, J by 2 bases; bases unmatched to a gene: 5. This sample also belongs to another study, concerning T cells expressing NK-cell markers. Drawing on the second study: Three sorted T-cell subsets (CD3+CD56+NKG2C+, CD3+CD56+NKG2C- and CD3+CD56-NKG2C+) from about 8 donors had their TCR beta-chain repertoires profiled. Seven of the eight sequenced donors were HCMV-seropositive and one was HCMV-seronegative. In several experiments an anti-gammadeltaTCR antibody was added to restrict sorting to alphabetaTCR-expressing T cells. In six donors, the dominant CD3+CD56+NKG2C+ clonotypes ranked among the top 10 CD8+ clonotypes, making up about 1.0-7.5% of CD8+ T cells. Those dominant clonotypes were again the most abundant among CD3+CD56-NKG2C+ cells in four donors, at about 28.3-60.1%. It remained unclear whether the expanded NKG2C-expressing T cell clones were specific for HCMV antigens. All eight donors whose samples were sequenced were randomly selected healthy volunteers, three of them men and five women. HCMV-specific IgG was detected in serum with a commercial ELISA kit to determine HCMV serostatus. For 5 or 6 donors, unsorted PBMC were also used to sequence bulk peripheral blood T-cell repertoires. MIGEC was used to demultiplex reads and group the reads by UMI, and MiTCR was used to assemble and quantify clonotypes. To exclude erroneous sequences, only TCR cDNA sequences supported by at least two reads were retained. The tcR package was used for downstream repertoire analysis, and clonotypes were matched between fractions using CDR3 nucleotide sequence together with V segment. VDJmatch was used to annotate antigen specificity against VDJdb, with one amino acid substitution in CDR3 allowed.

Specimen: PBMCs. The rearrangement joined TRBV12-5 to TRBJ2-1, and 9 junction bases match TRBD1. The sequence derives from a woman aged 18-35 years in good health. The nucleotides read TGTGCTAGTGGAGGGACAGGGCTAACCTACAATGAGCAGTTCTTC. Its coded protein is CASGGTGLTYNEQFF.